A selection of T cell receptor beta chains follows, all from one sample in a study of graft-versus-host responses after intestinal transplantation. TCRdb's copy holds only in-frame clones and misses some; the assay was immunoSEQ multiplex PCR. The sample has 15,000 to 20,000 clones; around 82% are singletons. The starting material was ileum tissue, obtained 17 days after transplant. The receptors here all came from a human patient who received an intestinal transplant, so some T cells may come from the graft donor. Each CDR3 is given with its conserved first and last residue. A D gene is named only where the DNA matches it firmly. Clone size appears in some rows only: once, few, many, or a class for an expanded clone.

TRBJ2-5 TRBV6-6 . once CASSPRAEETQYF TGTGCCAGCAGTCCCAGGGCAGAAGAGACCCAGTACTTC
TRBJ2-5 TRBV2 . . CASSVPLGQRETQYF TGTGCCAGCAGCGTCCCTTTGGGCCAGAGGGAGACCCAGTACTTC
TRBJ2-1 TRBV14 . . CASSHRGLIYNEQFF TGTGCCAGCAGCCACCGGGGGCTGATATACAATGAGCAGTTCTTC
TRBJ1-2 TRBV2 TRBD1 . CAGRPGQFNQIYGYTF TGTGCCGGCCGACCGGGACAGTTTAACCAGATTTATGGCTACACCTTC
TRBJ1-2 TRBV6-5 TRBD1 . CASSYTTGGNDYGYTF TGTGCCAGCAGTTACACTACAGGGGGCAATGACTATGGCTACACCTTC
TRBJ2-3 TRBV30 . . CAWGLRTDTQYF TGTGCCTGGGGCTTAAGAACAGATACGCAGTATTTT
TRBJ2-7 TRBV6-1 . . CASSERAGGDEQYF TGTGCCAGCAGTGAAAGGGCAGGGGGGGACGAGCAGTACTTC
TRBJ1-2 TRBV11-3 . . CANPEGRAMDYGYTF TGTGCCAACCCGGAGGGAAGAGCGATGGACTATGGCTACACCTTC
TRBJ1-4 TRBV7-6 . . CASSALAPRPEKLFF TGTGCCAGCAGCGCACTTGCCCCGCGGCCCGAAAAACTGTTTTTT
TRBJ2-5 TRBV30 TRBD1 . CAWSVGAGGLQETQYF TGTGCCTGGAGTGTCGGGGCAGGGGGTTTACAAGAGACCCAGTACTTC
TRBJ1-1 TRBV27 . . CASRPDRLNTEAFF TGTGCCAGTCGACCGGACAGATTGAACACTGAAGCTTTCTTT
TRBJ1-6 TRBV27 . . CASSPIPGSSYNSPLHF TGTGCCAGCAGTCCCATCCCAGGGAGCTCCTATAATTCACCCCTCCACTTT
TRBJ2-7 TRBV9 . . CASSVGLSYEQYF TGTGCCAGCAGCGTAGGCCTCTCCTACGAGCAGTACTTC
TRBJ2-1 TRBV13 TRBD2 . CASSPEGLAATTKGVGEQFF TGTGCCAGCAGCCCCGAGGGTCTAGCGGCCACGACGAAGGGAGTTGGTGAGCAGTTCTTC
TRBJ1-2 TRBV28 TRBD1 . CASSLGQVYGYTF TGTGCCAGCAGTCTTGGACAGGTCTATGGCTACACCTTC
TRBJ2-3 TRBV7-3 TRBD2 . CASSFRTSGTDTQYF TGTGCCAGCAGCTTCAGGACTAGCGGCACAGATACGCAGTATTTT
TRBJ2-7 TRBV7-2 TRBD2 . CASSFQRGGSYEQYF TGTGCCAGCAGCTTCCAGCGGGGGGGGTCCTACGAGCAGTACTTC
TRBJ2-7 TRBV19 TRBD2 . CASSLGLAGAYEQYF TGTGCCAGTAGTCTGGGACTAGCGGGTGCCTACGAGCAGTACTTC
TRBJ2-2 TRBV4-3 TRBD2 . CASSPGLAGGNGELFF TGCGCCAGCAGCCCGGGACTAGCGGGAGGGAACGGGGAGCTGTTTTTT